Below, 27 T cell receptor beta chains from the same sample are listed, as sequenced in a study of blood T cell repertoires in COVID-19. Data came from immunoSEQ multiplex PCR; TCRdb stores just in-frame clones and leaves some out. The data show around 87,000 clones, over 70% seen once. The sample was peripheral blood. These receptors all stem from a woman older than 75 with acute or convalescent COVID-19.

The V gene is TRBV7-9, the J gene TRBJ2-1, with 11 bases that match TRBD2. The CDR3 contains 15 residues. The J segment lost 7 bases and the V segment lost 3 bases, leaving 5 bases of the junction unmatched. Germline V gives CDR1 SEHNR, CDR2 FQNEAQ (reference sequence). As DNA, the CDR3 is TGTGCCAGCAGCTTCCGTACTAGCGGGAGAAATGAGCAGTTCTTC. Its protein is CASSFRTSGRNEQFF.

This rearrangement joins TRBV6-2 or TRBV6-3 to TRBJ2-5, with D unresolved. The germline V gene encodes CDR1 MNHEY and CDR2 SVGEGT. The CDR3 extends over 13 amino acids. Trimming shortened V by 4 bases and J by 1 base, and 7 bases separated the two germline ends. The CDR3 DNA follows: TGTGCCAGCAGTTTGGGCAGCCAAGAGACCCAGTACTTC. Translated, it gives CASSLGSQETQYF.

The chain joins TRBV7-9 to TRBJ2-1; 7 bases agree with TRBD2. The germline V gene encodes CDR1 SEHNR and CDR2 FQNEAQ (reference sequence). The CDR3 is 13 amino acids. J was trimmed by 9 bases and V by 5 bases; bases with no gene match: 7. Here the CDR3 reads CASSSWGGLEQFF. CDR3 DNA: TGTGCCAGCAGCAGCTGGGGGGGACTTGAGCAGTTCTTC.

The genes are TRBV5-1 and TRBJ2-5; 10 nucleotides agree with TRBD2. The CDR3 is made up of 16 amino acids. Per the germline V gene, CDR1 is SGHRS and CDR2 is YFSETQ. After removal of 0 bases from V and 2 bases from J, the junction contained 4 bases not matched to a gene. CDR3 loop: CASSLALAGGQETQYF. The CDR3 nucleotides are TGCGCCAGCAGCTTGGCGTTAGCGGGGGGTCAAGAGACCCAGTACTTC.

V is TRBV11-3 and J is TRBJ2-3; D ambiguous. Per germline, CDR1 SGHNT and CDR2 YENEEA. Trimming pared 4 bases from V and 2 bases from J, leaving 10 bases between. The CDR3 covers 14 residues. The CDR3 here is CASSYGLDTDTQYF. The CDR3 nucleotides read TGTGCCAGCAGCTACGGCCTAGACACAGATACGCAGTATTTT.

J is TRBJ1-5 and V is TRBV6-5; D not certain. V lost 4 bases to trimming and J lost 2 bases, with 3 bases between them. This CDR3 contains 12 residues. Germline CDR1 is MNHEY and CDR2 is SVGAGI. CDR3 residues: CASSSGNQPQHF. CDR3 nucleotide sequence: TGTGCCAGCAGTTCTGGCAATCAGCCCCAGCATTTT.

The CDR3 coding sequence is TGCGCCAGCAGCTCCTACTCCTACAATGAGCAGTTCTTC. This sequence encodes CASSSYSYNEQFF. The chain recombines TRBV5-1 with TRBJ2-1; D gene ambiguous. The V gene's germline CDR1 is SGHRS and CDR2 YFSETQ. Trimming cost V 3 bases and J 0 bases, with 4 bases left between them. The CDR3 consists of 13 residues.

J is TRBJ1-5 and V is TRBV21-1; the tabulated D call, TRBD1, remains unverified against the DNA. TRBV21-1 is noted as a pseudogene. The CDR3 spans 20 residues. The CDR3 spells CASSKAPQQVQPYSNQPQHF. CDR3 bases: TGTGCCAGCAGCAAAGCCCCCCAACAGGTCCAGCCTTATAGCAATCAGCCCCAGCATTTT.

The V call is TRBV5-3, the J call TRBJ2-1; 9 bases align to TRBD2. TRBV5-3 is assigned to the ORF class and has an uncertain function. V dropped 3 bases and J dropped 9; count of bases not matched to a gene: 13. This CDR3 has 16 residues. The CDR3 nucleotides are TGTGCCAGAAGCTCCACCGGCGGGGGGGGAATGGGTGAGCAGTTCTTC. This sequence encodes CARSSTGGGGMGEQFF.

The chain is built from TRBV5-1 and TRBJ2-3; 8 bases map to TRBD2. The germline CDR1 and CDR2 sequences are SGHRS and YFSETQ. Trimming took 0 bases from V and 5 from J; bases not matched to a gene: 2. CDR3 size: 14 residues. The CDR3 sequence: CASSLDGRGDTQYF. DNA for the CDR3: TGCGCCAGCAGCTTGGACGGGAGGGGAGATACGCAGTATTTT.

The chain joins TRBV6-2 or TRBV6-3 to TRBJ2-2; 13 nucleotides line up with TRBD2. The CDR3 spans 16 residues. Germline V gene sequence: CDR1 MNHEY, CDR2 SVGEGT. V gave up 2 bases and J gave up 6 bases; unmatched junction bases: 3. The CDR3 DNA reads as TGTGCCAGCAGTTACGGACTAGCGGGGGTGGCCGGGGAGCTGTTTTTT. This sequence encodes CASSYGLAGVAGELFF.

The chain combines TRBV5-1 with TRBJ2-5, with D uncertain. Trimming removed 0 bases at V and 5 bases at J, with 5 bases between. The CDR3 has 12 residues. Germline V gene data show CDR1 as SGHRS and CDR2 as YFSETQ. CDR3 sequence reads: CASSLAGETQYF. The CDR3 nucleotides read TGCGCCAGCAGCTTGGCCGGGGAGACCCAGTACTTC.

V is TRBV7-9 and J is TRBJ2-1; 10 positions match TRBD2. J lost 5 bases, V lost 0 bases, and 1 base had no gene match. From germline, CDR1 is SEHNR and CDR2 FQNEAQ (reference sequence). The CDR3 is 15 residues long. The CDR3 coding sequence is TGTGCCAGCAGCTTAGCTCTAGCGGGGGACAATGAGCAGTTCTTC. Its protein is CASSLALAGDNEQFF. The complete variable domain, with remaining parts taken from reference TRBV7-9 and TRBJ2-1, reads DTGVSQNPRHKITKRGQNVTFRCDPISEHNRLYWYRQTLGQGPEFLTYFQNEAQLEKSRLLSDRFSAERPKGSFSTLEIQRTEQGDSAMYLCASSLALAGDNEQFFGPGTRLTVL.

The rearrangement joins TRBV27 to TRBJ2-1; 10 bases are shared with TRBD2. The junction had 11 bases not matched to a gene; V was cut back by 6 bases and J by 9 bases. Germline V CDR1 and CDR2: MNHEY, SMNVEV (reference sequence). The CDR3 is made up of 15 amino acids. CDR3 loop: CASSPIAGGFSEQFF. The CDR3 region has the DNA TGTGCCAGCAGCCCCATAGCGGGAGGTTTTAGTGAGCAGTTCTTC.

The chain employs TRBV6-2 or TRBV6-3 and TRBJ1-1; 7 bases match TRBD1. V dropped 2 bases and J dropped 4; count of bases not matched to a gene: 4. Germline V lookup: CDR1 MNHEY, CDR2 SVGEGT. The CDR3 extends over 14 amino acids. DNA for the CDR3: TGTGCCAGCAGTTACCCCACAGGGGTCACTGAAGCTTTCTTT. This translates into CASSYPTGVTEAFF.

CDR3 bases: TGTGCCATCAGCCTAGCGGGGATGAACACCGGGGAGCTGTTTTTT. This codes for CAISLAGMNTGELFF. The rearrangement joins TRBV10-3 to TRBJ2-2, with 9 bases identical to TRBD2. Germline trimming cut 6 bases from V and 1 base from J; bases unmatched to any gene: 3. Germline V CDR1 and CDR2: ENHRY, SYGVKD. The CDR3 has 15 amino acids.

The rearrangement links TRBV30 to TRBJ1-4; the D gene is possibly TRBD1 (6 bases). Germline-derived CDR1 and CDR2 are GTSNPN and SVGIG (reference sequence). CDR3 size: 14 residues. Trimming shortened V by 4 bases and J by 8 bases, and 17 bases separated the two germline ends. In nucleotides, the CDR3 is TGTGCCTGGACCTCCAAAACAGGGTTCGAAAAACTGTTTTTT. It specifies CAWTSKTGFEKLFF.

The J gene is TRBJ2-7, the V gene TRBV6-5, with 9 bases matching TRBD1. Trimming at V came to 5 bases and at J to 3 bases, leaving 8 bases not matched to a gene. Germline V lookup: CDR1 MNHEY, CDR2 SVGAGI. The CDR3 length is 15 residues. The chain's CDR3 is CASSLGTGFFYEQYF. Here the CDR3 DNA reads TGTGCCAGCAGTCTAGGGACAGGGTTTTTCTACGAGCAGTACTTC.

The chain has TRBV12-3 or TRBV12-4 and TRBJ1-2, with D perhaps TRBD1 (5 bases). V lost 3 bases to trimming and J lost 6 bases, with 11 bases between them. CDR3 length: 13 amino acids. The CDR3 here is CASSFRTGDGYTF. CDR3 DNA: TGTGCCAGCAGTTTTCGAACGGGGGATGGCTACACCTTC.

This clone has more than one count but fewer than ten. V gene TRBV29-1 combines with J gene TRBJ1-5; D perhaps matches TRBD1 (5 bases). The V end was cut by 2 bases, the J end by 0 bases, with 11 bases between. Germline V gives CDR1 SQVTM, CDR2 ANQGSEA. The CDR3 is made up of 15 amino acids. The CDR3 sequence: CSVEKVQDSNQPQHF. The CDR3 DNA sequence: TGCAGCGTTGAAAAGGTACAGGATAGCAATCAGCCCCAGCATTTT.

The CDR3 protein is CASSLQGAPFNEQFF. DNA for the CDR3: TGTGCCAGCAGCTTACAGGGGGCCCCCTTCAATGAGCAGTTCTTC. The chain recombines TRBV7-2 with TRBJ2-1, with 8 positions matching TRBD1. The CDR3 is 15 amino acids. Germline V lookup: CDR1 SGHTA, CDR2 FQGNSA. After removal of 2 bases from V and 6 bases from J, the junction contained 6 bases not matched to a gene.

The CDR3 region has the DNA TGTGCCAGCACCGAGGGGGCCTTGCAGTTCTTC. This gives the protein CASTEGALQFF. The rearrangement uses TRBV2 and TRBJ2-1; 7 bases are shared with TRBD1. The CDR3 is 11 residues long. Germline V gives CDR1 SNHLY, CDR2 FYNNEI. Trimming cost V 7 bases and J 12 bases; bases outside gene matches: 6. Filled out from reference TRBV2 and TRBJ2-1, the complete variable domain reads EPEVTQTPSHQVTQMGQEVILRCVPISNHLYFYWYRQILGQKVEFLVSFYNNEISEKSEIFDDQFSVERPDGSNFTLKIRSTKLEDSAMYFCASTEGALQFFGPGTRLTVL.

The J gene is TRBJ1-2, the V gene TRBV7-6; weak D call: TRBD1 (6 bases). The CDR3 is 13 residues long. Germline V gene sequence: CDR1 SGHVS, CDR2 FNYEAQ. The V end was cut by 5 bases, the J end by 5 bases, with 12 bases between. Written as DNA, the CDR3 is TGTGCCAGCAGCCCATTGACAGGTTATGGCTACACCTTC. It is translated as CASSPLTGYGYTF.

The chain has TRBV7-9 and TRBJ2-7; 9 bases match TRBD1. V lost 2 bases and J lost 5; bases outside the gene matches: 10. The CDR3 length is 16 residues. CDR1 is SEHNR and CDR2 is FQNEAQ in the germline V gene (reference sequence). Written as DNA, the CDR3 is TGTGCCAGCAGCTTACCCCCCGGGACAGGGAGAGACGAGCAGTACTTC. Translated, it gives CASSLPPGTGRDEQYF. Full variable domain (outside the CDR3, taken from reference TRBV7-9 and TRBJ2-7): DTGVSQNPRHKITKRGQNVTFRCDPISEHNRLYWYRQTLGQGPEFLTYFQNEAQLEKSRLLSDRFSAERPKGSFSTLEIQRTEQGDSAMYLCASSLPPGTGRDEQYFGPGTRLTVT.

The chain uses TRBV4-1 and TRBJ1-1; D remains unclear. V was clipped by 3 bases and J by 3 bases, with 11 bases between them. Germline V lookup: CDR1 MGHRA, CDR2 YSYEKL. The CDR3 covers 14 residues. The CDR3 DNA sequence: TGCGCCAGCAGCCAGGAGACCGGGGACACTGAAGCTTTCTTT. It translates to CASSQETGDTEAFF.

The chain employs TRBV29-1 and TRBJ2-3; 8 positions match TRBD2. Trimming at V came to 7 bases and at J to 0 bases, leaving 9 bases not matched to a gene. In germline, CDR1 is SQVTM, CDR2 ANQGSEA. This CDR3 region has 15 residues. CDR3 nucleotide sequence: TGCAGCGCCGGAAGGTCGGGAGGGAGCACAGATACGCAGTATTTT. Translated: CSAGRSGGSTDTQYF.

The CDR3 DNA is TGTGCCAGCTCTCACGGGAGCAGGGACGGCTATGGCTACACCTTC. It codes for CASSHGSRDGYGYTF. V and J are TRBV18 and TRBJ1-2, with a tentative D call TRBD1 (5 bases). The germline V and J ends were trimmed by 6 bases and 4 bases, with 18 bases remaining between them. Germline loops: CDR1 KGHSH, CDR2 LQKENI. The CDR3 loop spans 15 amino acids.